This TCR beta chain emerged from a study of blood T cell repertoires in COVID-19. Study-level information: Some COVID-19 samples were acute and others convalescent; all came from the United States, Italy and Spain. The cDNA or gDNA used as material had been derived from T cells, B-cell-depleted T cells, or PBMCs.

Per the study methods: By means of reference gene primer amplification, nucleated cell counts were estimated. This table comes from immunoSEQ multiplex PCR, and its TCRdb copy is limited to in-frame clones, with some not included. V, J and clone size are taken as reported in that table, and D and trimming were inferred from the DNA itself. The sample includes around 230,000 clones, roughly 80% of them seen just once. This clone appeared a few times. The V and J ends lost 5 bases and 6 bases, in that order; junction bases with no gene match: 4. This CDR3 has 12 residues. Germline CDR1 is KGHSH and CDR2 is LQKENI.

Sequenced sample: peripheral blood. The chain joins TRBV18 to TRBJ2-7, with TRBD1 matching 7 bases. This sequence originates from an elderly woman with acute or convalescent COVID-19. The CDR3 bases are TGTGCCAGCTCAACTTACAGGGGCGAGCAGTACTTC. Its protein is CASSTYRGEQYF.